These T cell receptor beta chains were read from a single sample in a study of beta chain features in type 1 diabetes. TCRdb's table, derived via immunoSEQ multiplex PCR, lists solely in-frame clones and lacks some. This repertoire shows 200,000 to 250,000 clones, over 8.5% found once; its top ten account for 0.03% to 0.035%. Source material: naive CD4+ T cells from blood. The receptor source for this set is a woman aged 18-29 years in good health. The CDR3 runs from the conserved cysteine through the conserved F or W. Each record gives: V gene, J gene, D gene, clone size, CDR3 protein, CDR3 DNA. D genes are given only for firm matches. Size values are once, few and many counts, or a class for expanded clones, and some rows have none.

V: TRBV25-1; J: TRBJ2-5; D: TRBD1; size: .; CDR3: CASSWGRTGAEETQYF; DNA: TGTGCCAGCAGTTGGGGCCGGACAGGGGCCGAAGAGACCCAGTACTTC
V: TRBV18; J: TRBJ2-7; D: .; size: .; CDR3: CASSPTSYEQYF; DNA: TGTGCCAGCTCCCCTACTTCCTACGAGCAGTACTTC
V: TRBV2; J: TRBJ1-2; D: .; size: few; CDR3: CASSDYRPYGYTF; DNA: TGTGCCAGCAGTGACTACAGGCCTTATGGCTACACCTTC
V: TRBV30; J: TRBJ2-1; D: TRBD1; size: few; CDR3: CAWRERGRGNEQFF; DNA: TGTGCCTGGAGGGAGAGGGGGCGTGGCAATGAGCAGTTCTTC
V: TRBV2; J: TRBJ1-1; D: .; size: few; CDR3: CASSIRQVLRLNTEAFF; DNA: TGTGCCAGCAGTATCAGACAGGTATTAAGACTGAACACTGAAGCTTTCTTT
V: TRBV30; J: TRBJ1-2; D: TRBD1; size: many; CDR3: CAWTGGGYGYTF; DNA: TGTGCCTGGACAGGGGGAGGCTATGGCTACACCTTC
V: TRBV19; J: TRBJ2-7; D: TRBD1; size: few; CDR3: CASSIRQGYEQYF; DNA: TGTGCCAGTAGTATTCGACAGGGTTACGAGCAGTACTTC
V: TRBV5-4; J: TRBJ2-7; D: .; size: few; CDR3: CASSLEGLGTYEQYF; DNA: TGTGCCAGCAGCTTGGAGGGGCTGGGTACCTACGAGCAGTACTTC
V: TRBV29-1; J: TRBJ2-2; D: .; size: few; CDR3: CSVGGRGGGTGELFF; DNA: TGCAGCGTTGGAGGGAGAGGAGGAGGTACCGGGGAGCTGTTTTTT
V: TRBV5-1; J: TRBJ2-5; D: .; size: .; CDR3: CASSFLTGLQETQYF; DNA: TGCGCCAGCAGCTTTTTGACTGGTTTACAAGAGACCCAGTACTTC
V: TRBV30; J: TRBJ1-1; D: .; size: few; CDR3: CAWGWGLMNTEAFF; DNA: TGTGCCTGGGGATGGGGGCTAATGAACACTGAAGCTTTCTTT
V: TRBV4-1; J: TRBJ2-2; D: .; size: .; CDR3: CASSQALVGSGELFF; DNA: TGCGCCAGCAGCCAAGCCCTAGTCGGGTCCGGGGAGCTGTTTTTT
V: TRBV9; J: TRBJ2-5; D: TRBD2; size: .; CDR3: CASSVAGGGLETQYF; DNA: TGTGCCAGCAGCGTAGCGGGAGGAGGTTTGGAGACCCAGTACTTC
V: TRBV14; J: TRBJ1-2; D: .; size: few; CDR3: CASSQDLGTGGYTF; DNA: TGTGCCAGCAGCCAAGATCTAGGGACTGGTGGCTACACCTTC
V: TRBV27; J: TRBJ2-2; D: TRBD2; size: .; CDR3: CASTLTSGRAYTGELFF; DNA: TGTGCCAGCACCTTGACTAGCGGGAGGGCCTACACCGGGGAGCTGTTTTTT
V: TRBV11-1; J: TRBJ2-7; D: TRBD1; size: .; CDR3: CASSWTGVAYEQYF; DNA: TGTGCCAGCAGCTGGACAGGGGTTGCCTACGAGCAGTACTTC
V: TRBV6-6; J: TRBJ2-2; D: TRBD2; size: few; CDR3: CASSAAGEGAGELFF; DNA: TGTGCCAGCAGCGCAGCGGGGGAGGGGGCCGGGGAGCTGTTTTTT
V: TRBV7-9; J: TRBJ1-4; D: TRBD1; size: few; CDR3: CASSLDRGTNEKLFF; DNA: TGTGCCAGCAGCCTAGACAGGGGGACTAATGAAAAACTGTTTTTT
V: TRBV19; J: TRBJ1-1; D: TRBD1; size: .; CDR3: CASSPGQGAAEAFF; DNA: TGTGCCAGCAGTCCGGGACAGGGGGCGGCTGAAGCTTTCTTT
V: TRBV29-1; J: TRBJ1-1; D: .; size: many; CDR3: CSVEQGSTEAFF; DNA: TGCAGCGTGGAACAGGGATCCACTGAAGCTTTCTTT
V: TRBV30; J: TRBJ2-1; D: TRBD1; size: few; CDR3: CAWRGQGLAYNEQFF; DNA: TGTGCCTGGAGGGGACAGGGATTGGCTTACAATGAGCAGTTCTTC